The following is a TCR beta chain sequence with its context. Its antigen is not known. This sample was taken from a study of T cells in localized non-small cell lung cancer. Findings and caveats of the study: Density of T cells in blood, when higher, went with longer overall survival. Within adjacent lung there appeared a median around 60 of the top 100 tumor clones. Clonality peaked in uninvolved adjacent lung rather than tumor. Analysis by sequencing included only one tumor region, so heterogeneity remains possible.

The CDR3 has 14 residues. Trimming took 0 bases from V and 4 from J, leaving 6 bases between them. Germline V CDR1 and CDR2: ENHRY, SYGVKD. Clones were sequenced by immunoSEQ multiplex PCR, and TCRdb holds only the in-frame ones, with some missing. There are more than 45,000 clones in the sample; over 80% occur only once, and about 18% lies in the top ten. The sequenced sample was peripheral blood mononuclear cells, obtained before any cancer treatment. The TCR comes from a man between 35 and 75 years old with stage III lung adenocarcinoma. The rearrangement joins TRBV10-3 to TRBJ1-4; D remains unclear. The CDR3 nucleotides are TGTGCCATCAGTGAGTCAGGAGGTAATGAAAAACTGTTTTTT. Translated, it gives CAISESGGNEKLFF.